Below, 16 T cell receptor beta chains from the same sample are listed, as sequenced in a study of siplizumab effects on memory and regulatory T cells. This table comes from immunoSEQ multiplex PCR, and its TCRdb copy is limited to in-frame clones, with some not included. The data hold 95,000 to 130,000 clones, with approximately 94% observed a single time. The source material was non-Treg CD4+ T cells sorted from blood. These receptors came from a human donor in good health.

The chain is built from TRBV19 and TRBJ2-2, with 7 bases matching TRBD2. Trimming removed 7 bases from V and 3 bases from J; junction bases left unmatched: 8. Germline V gene sequence: CDR1 LNHDA, CDR2 SQIVND (reference sequence). The CDR3 sequence is 15 residues long. The DNA for the CDR3 is TGTGCCAGTAAAGTCGCGGGAGTGGACACCGGGGAGCTGTTTTTT. This encodes CASKVAGVDTGELFF.

The rearrangement uses TRBV19 and TRBJ2-2; 11 bases align to TRBD2. The CDR3 is 14 residues long. The V gene's germline CDR1 is LNHDA and CDR2 SQIVND (reference sequence). V shed 10 bases and J 3 bases; nucleotides not matched to a gene: 4. CDR3 coding DNA: TGTGCCACCAGGGGACTAGCGGACACCGGGGAGCTGTTTTTT. Translating it yields CATRGLADTGELFF.

The rearrangement uses TRBV5-4 and TRBJ2-1; D is possibly TRBD2 (7 bases). V shed 2 bases and J shed 8 bases, with 14 bases lying between them. Per germline, CDR1 SGHNT and CDR2 YYREEE (reference sequence). The length of the CDR3 is 14 residues. CDR3 in amino acids: CASSFNAGAYEQFF. CDR3 nucleotides: TGTGCCAGCAGCTTTAATGCGGGGGCTTATGAGCAGTTCTTC.

The rearrangement links TRBV18 to TRBJ2-5; 8 nucleotides agree with TRBD1. Germline-derived CDR1 and CDR2 are KGHSH and LQKENI. After removal of 3 bases from V and 1 base from J, the junction contained 4 bases not matched to a gene. This CDR3 region has 15 residues. As DNA, the CDR3 is TGTGCCAGCTCACCCGGGACAGGCAGCCAAGAGACCCAGTACTTC. Amino acids: CASSPGTGSQETQYF.

The rearrangement joins TRBV7-8 to TRBJ2-2; 7 nucleotides align to TRBD1. The CDR3 is made up of 15 amino acids. Germline CDR1 reads SGHVS; CDR2 reads FQNEAQ. V gave up 4 bases and J gave up 8 bases; unmatched junction bases: 10. CDR3 in amino acids: CASSWVGQPAGELFF. The CDR3 coding sequence is TGTGCCAGCAGCTGGGTGGGACAGCCGGCAGGGGAGCTGTTTTTT. The variable domain in full, completed from reference TRBV7-8 and TRBJ2-2, reads GAGVSQSPRYKVAKRGQDVALRCDPISGHVSLFWYQQALGQGPEFLTYFQNEAQLDKSGLPSDRFFAERPEGSVSTLKIQRTQQEDSAVYLCASSWVGQPAGELFFGEGSRLTVL.

The genes are TRBV27 and TRBJ2-1; D possibly uses TRBD1 or TRBD2 (6 bases each). Trimming cost V 6 bases and J 0 bases, with 18 bases left between them. The CDR3 length is 17 residues. Germline-derived CDR1 and CDR2 are MNHEY and SMNVEV (reference sequence). The CDR3 loop is CASRFVSEGGSYNEQFF. DNA of the CDR3: TGTGCCAGCAGGTTCGTTTCCGAGGGGGGCTCCTACAATGAGCAGTTCTTC.

This clone was seen a single time. V and J are TRBV18 and TRBJ2-6; 8 bases are a match to TRBD1. This CDR3 contains 16 residues. The V segment lost 3 bases and the J segment 0 bases; nucleotides outside the gene matches: 1. The germline V gene encodes CDR1 KGHSH and CDR2 LQKENI. The CDR3 bases are TGTGCCAGCTCACCGGGACAGGCCTCTGGGGCCAACGTCCTGACTTTC. This translates into CASSPGQASGANVLTF.

The J gene is TRBJ1-2, the V gene TRBV19, with 9 bases matching TRBD1. Losses at the gene ends were 4 bases for V and 6 bases for J; bases not matched to a gene: 15. CDR3 length: 17 amino acids. Germline CDR1 reads LNHDA; CDR2 reads SQIVND (reference sequence). Here the CDR3 reads CASSTGLRTGEINGYTF. CDR3 bases: TGTGCCAGTAGTACGGGCCTTCGGACAGGGGAAATTAATGGCTACACCTTC.

The V call is TRBV7-9, the J call TRBJ2-7; D gene uncertain. CDR3 size: 14 residues. Germline V gives CDR1 SEHNR, CDR2 FQNEAQ (reference sequence). Trimming took 1 base from V and 5 from J, leaving 12 bases between them. As DNA, the CDR3 is TGTGCCAGCAGCTTAGTGGCCACGGCCGACGAGCAGTACTTC. Amino acid sequence: CASSLVATADEQYF.

In this sample, this clone turned up once. This chain uses TRBV7-9 with TRBJ2-5; D might be TRBD1 (5 bases). V lost 2 bases and J 5 bases, leaving 9 bases between the germline ends. The CDR3 consists of 13 residues. Germline CDR1 SEHNR, CDR2 FQNEAQ (reference sequence). The CDR3 reads CASSLQGTETQYF. Written as DNA, the CDR3 is TGTGCCAGCAGCTTACAGGGAACGGAGACCCAGTACTTC.

This clone was seen a single time. This chain connects TRBV5-6 to TRBJ1-5; maybe TRBD1 (5 bases). Per the germline V gene, CDR1 is SGHDT and CDR2 is YYEEEE. Trimming took 3 bases from V and 4 from J, leaving 14 bases between them. The CDR3 covers 15 residues. CDR3 protein: CASSSIRAGNQPQHF. Written as DNA, the CDR3 is TGTGCCAGCAGCTCCATCAGGGCTGGAAATCAGCCCCAGCATTTT.

The chain joins TRBV7-2 to TRBJ2-7; 7 bases agree with TRBD1. CDR1 is SGHTA and CDR2 is FQGNSA in the germline V gene. CDR3 length equals 14 residues. J gave up 6 bases and V 4 bases, and 9 bases lay outside the gene matches. As DNA, the CDR3 is TGTGCCAGCAGCTCGTGGACAGGTCTGGGCGAGCAGTACTTC. Residues: CASSSWTGLGEQYF.

The genes are TRBV5-1 and TRBJ2-2, with 8 positions matching TRBD1. Germline CDR1 reads SGHRS; CDR2 reads YFSETQ. Trimming removed 1 base from V and 1 base from J; junction bases left unmatched: 3. The CDR3 is made up of 16 amino acids. CDR3 in amino acids: CASSLTGTGNTGELFF. CDR3 coding DNA: TGCGCCAGCAGCTTGACCGGGACAGGGAACACCGGGGAGCTGTTTTTT. Variable domain in full (rest from reference TRBV5-1 and TRBJ2-2): KAGVTQTPRYLIKTRGQQVTLSCSPISGHRSVSWYQQTPGQGLQFLFEYFSETQRNKGNFPGRFSGRQFSNSRSEMNVSTLELGDSALYLCASSLTGTGNTGELFFGEGSRLTVL.

This clone is a singleton in its sample. This chain joins TRBV28 and TRBJ1-1; perhaps TRBD1 as D (6 bases). Germline CDR1 reads MDHEN; CDR2 reads SYDVKM. Between the trimmed V and J ends, which lost 4 bases and 0 bases, there was a span of 15 bases. The CDR3 extends over 16 amino acids. CDR3 protein: CASSSGGQGLNTEAFF. The CDR3 DNA sequence: TGTGCCAGCAGTTCCGGGGGGCAGGGCCTGAACACTGAAGCTTTCTTT.

This chain links TRBV6-5 with TRBJ2-7; D might be TRBD2 (5 bases). V lost 0 bases to trimming and J lost 2 bases, with 11 bases between them. Germline loops: CDR1 MNHEY, CDR2 SVGAGI. The CDR3 length is 15 residues. The DNA for the CDR3 is TGTGCCAGCAGTTACTCGCGGGCGTGGGCCTACGAGCAGTACTTC. Its translation: CASSYSRAWAYEQYF.

V and J are TRBV4-1 and TRBJ1-2, with D unclear. Germline loops: CDR1 MGHRA, CDR2 YSYEKL. V was cut by 0 bases and J by 4 bases, with 9 bases left in between. This CDR3 spans 14 amino acids. The CDR3 nucleotides are TGCGCCAGCAGCCAAGATACGGACGTCTATGGCTACACCTTC. Translation: CASSQDTDVYGYTF.